Listed here are 10 T cell receptor beta chains from one sample, sequenced in a study of T-cell memory formation after mild COVID-19. One entry per CDR3 protein, called by TCRdb with MiXCR from the 5' RACE reads. The sample has 450,000 or so distinct CDR3 sequences, 15% to 20% seen once. Material: PBMCs or a T cell subset sorted from them (not recorded which). Receptor source: an adult woman who had mild COVID-19 (a few samples of this study predate the infection). Cell type and time point are not known.

The chain recombines TRBV2 with TRBJ1-2; no definite D call. This CDR3 has 12 amino acids. Trimming left V 5 bases short and J 8 bases short, with 12 bases between. Germline lookup yields CDR1 SNHLY and CDR2 FYNNEI. The CDR3 nucleotides read TGTGCCAGCAGTACCCTAGGGTACGGCTACACCTTC. It yields the protein CASSTLGYGYTF.

The CDR3: CSATRGLHNSPLHF. The CDR3 DNA is TGCAGTGCTACGAGGGGACTGCATAATTCACCCCTCCACTTT. The chain links TRBV20-1 to TRBJ1-6, with D perhaps TRBD1 (5 bases). This CDR3 has 14 amino acids. Trimming took off 4 bases at V and 5 bases at J, with 12 bases between the two ends. Germline CDR1 is DFQATT and CDR2 is SNEGSKA (reference sequence).

The CDR3 spells CASSELDRGTQYF. The CDR3 DNA reads as TGTGCCAGCAGTGAATTGGACAGGGGAACGCAGTATTTT. The chain is built from TRBV25-1 and TRBJ2-3, with 9 bases fitting TRBD1. V shed 1 base, J shed 9 bases, and the junction held 2 bases outside the gene matches. Germline loops: CDR1 MGHDK, CDR2 SYGVNS. CDR3 length: 13 residues.

The table lists this clonotype with a few counts. Compared with germline, one end of the junction differs, possibly owing to a read error. DNA for the CDR3: TGTGCCAGCAGATTAGGGACAGATACGCAGTATTTT. This gives the protein CASRLGTDTQYF. This sequence joins TRBV7-9 and TRBJ2-3; D gene unclear. The CDR3 length is 12 residues. The germline CDR1 and CDR2 sequences are SEHNR and FQNEAQ (reference sequence).

The rearrangement uses TRBV5-1 and TRBJ2-3, with 8 bases aligning to TRBD2. The V segment lost 0 bases and the J segment 2 bases; nucleotides outside the gene matches: 5. There are 16 residues in the CDR3. Germline CDR1 SGHRS, CDR2 YFSETQ. The CDR3 region is CASSLAAGGDTDTQYF. DNA of the CDR3: TGCGCCAGCAGCTTGGCGGCGGGAGGAGACACAGATACGCAGTATTTT.

This clonotype was seen only a few times. This chain joins TRBV4-1 and TRBJ1-4; D perhaps matches TRBD1 (5 bases). The CDR3 contains 15 residues. Trimming took off 6 bases at V and 4 bases at J, with 15 bases between the two ends. Per the germline V gene, CDR1 is MGHRA and CDR2 is YSYEKL. The CDR3 region is CASRILGVGNEKLFF. Written as DNA, the CDR3 is TGCGCCAGCAGGATCCTAGGGGTTGGTAATGAAAAACTGTTTTTT.

Many counts were recorded for this clonotype. The chain is built from TRBV5-1 and TRBJ2-3, with D possibly matching TRBD2 (6 bases). CDR3 length: 14 residues. CDR1 is SGHRS, CDR2 YFSETQ, per germline. Trimming stripped 3 bases from V and 2 bases from J, with 10 bases between. DNA of the CDR3: TGCGCCAGCAGCTCCGGGACTGACACAGATACGCAGTATTTT. Translation gives CASSSGTDTDTQYF.

There are many counts of this clonotype. The rearrangement uses TRBV11-2 and TRBJ2-7, with D possibly being TRBD1 or TRBD2 (7 bases each). In germline, CDR1 is SGHAT, CDR2 FQNNGV. The CDR3 sequence is 15 residues long. The V end was cut by 4 bases, the J end by 1 base, with 14 bases between. The CDR3 here is CASSSAGQPSYEQYF. In DNA form, the CDR3 reads TGTGCCAGCAGCTCAGCGGGACAGCCTTCCTACGAGCAGTACTTC.

The gene calls are TRBV5-5 and TRBJ1-1; D gene unclear. Per the germline V gene, CDR1 is SGHKS and CDR2 is YYEKEE (reference sequence). V gave up 4 bases and J gave up 7 bases, with 17 bases separating them. This CDR3 has 14 residues. The CDR3 nucleotides are TGTGCCAGCAGCCCTCCGGCTAGGCCCCATGAAGCTTTCTTT. Amino acid sequence: CASSPPARPHEAFF.

This clonotype was found many times. V usage is TRBV20-1 and J usage is TRBJ2-2, with TRBD2 matching 8 bases. V lost 5 bases and J lost 7; bases outside the gene matches: 6. The CDR3 spans 13 residues. Germline-derived CDR1 and CDR2 are DFQATT and SNEGSKA (reference sequence). The CDR3 nucleotides are TGCAGTGCTTTAGCGGGATTCGGCGGGGAGCTGTTTTTT. This codes for CSALAGFGGELFF.